The text below deals with one T cell receptor (beta chain). This clone appeared once. Its cognate antigen has yet to be identified. Base quality data are lacking; no much larger clone is found one base away. CDR1 and CDR2 are read off the germline V gene as SGHRS and YFSETQ. The CDR3 goes from the cysteine to the phenylalanine over 15 residues. Kept here is only the CDR3 DNA, which spans 45 bases and is read in frame from base 1. Relative to germline, V is missing 1 base and J is missing 9 bases, with 8 bases of the junction outside any gene match. Whole blood was collected in K2EDTA tubes by collaborating institutions according to the institutions' own protocols. Collaborator samples were shipped for TCRbeta analysis as frozen whole blood, isolated PBMCs, or DNA extracted from either sample type. This specimen belongs to a study of blood T cell repertoires in COVID-19 (dated by TCRdb to 2018 to 2020). As for the study more broadly: Collaborator samples came from the United States, Italy and Spain and covered acute and convalescent phases of COVID-19. The prospective study material was composed of cDNA or gDNA derived from T cells, B-cell-depleted T cells, or PBMCs. Deeply sampled blood TCRbeta repertoires from subjects exposed to, actively infected with, or recovered from COVID-19 were included in the dataset. A freely available public database, intended as a resource for researchers studying the immune response to SARS-CoV-2, is where the repertoires were released. The samples were drawn from two sources: the first 160 participants of the ongoing ImmuneRACE study, and approximately 1,300 subjects contributed by 6 global collaborators. The sample metadata nearly always contained a de-identified subject ID, COVID-19 status, age in years and sex. HLA class I and class II types, where available, came from metadata supplied by the sample provider rather than from assay-based typing.

On the study overall, not on this receptor specifically: The amount of clinical and demographic metadata varied by source and participant and was provided uncurated.

TCRbeta CDR3 regions were amplified from genomic DNA using the immunoSEQ Assay, a bias-controlled multiplex PCR. Turning to the authors' computational methods: The number of nucleated cells in each sample was estimated from the amplification of reference gene primers within the assay. Sequence reads were collapsed and filtered to measure the absolute abundance of every unique TCRbeta CDR3 rearrangement. Productive Simpson clonality was computed per sample as the square root of Simpson's diversity index over productive rearrangements. TCRdb limited this immuneACCESS table to in-frame rearrangements with V and J called. A share of clones is missing; checked studies link under half to unresolved V genes, and the rest is unexplained. For V, J and clone size, that table is used; D and trimming come from the DNA. In this sample the table shows approximately 270,000 clones, about four fifths of which occur a single time. Jointly, the top ten make up 8.9% of the sample.

Sequenced input: peripheral blood. This TCR came from a man older than 75 with acute or convalescent COVID-19. The chain was built from TRBV5-1 and TRBJ2-1, with 9 bases in between that match TRBD2. DNA sequence: TGCGCCAGCAGCTTGTCCCTAGCGGGACATGGTGAGCAGTTCTTC. Translated, it gives CASSLSLAGHGEQFF.